The text below deals with one T cell receptor (beta chain). It is likely a read error: a sequence one base away is far more abundant. Genomic DNA for unsorted samples, which was extracted with the QIAamp DNA Blood Mini kit, came from roughly 100 million PBMCs. This sample stems from a study of shared clonotypes between healthy human individuals. Sequencing used immunoSEQ multiplex PCR; TCRdb keeps in-frame clones, though not all of them. The sample has fewer than 600,000 clones, approximately 71% seen once. Germline-derived CDR1 and CDR2 are MDHEN and SYDVKM. The CDR3 sequence is 13 residues long. V dropped 3 bases and J dropped 3 bases, with 9 bases sitting between them.

The sample comprised PBMCs. The chain has TRBV28 and TRBJ2-7; D not certain. The sequence was collected from a woman in her forties in good health. Some clones in this sample may be carry-over from other donors' samples. CDR3 nucleotides: TGTGCCAGCAGTTTTCCGGAACACTACGAGCAGTACTTC. Translation gives CASSFPEHYEQYF.